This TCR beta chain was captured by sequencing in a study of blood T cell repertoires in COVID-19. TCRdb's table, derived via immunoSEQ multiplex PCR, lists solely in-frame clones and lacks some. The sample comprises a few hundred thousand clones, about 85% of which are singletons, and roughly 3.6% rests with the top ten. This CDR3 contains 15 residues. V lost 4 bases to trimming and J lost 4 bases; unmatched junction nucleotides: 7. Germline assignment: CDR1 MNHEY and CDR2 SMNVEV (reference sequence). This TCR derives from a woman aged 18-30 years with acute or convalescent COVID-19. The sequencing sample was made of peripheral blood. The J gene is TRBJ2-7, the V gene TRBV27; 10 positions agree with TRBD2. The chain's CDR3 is CASSSPGLAPYEQYF. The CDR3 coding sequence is TGTGCCAGCAGTTCTCCGGGACTAGCGCCATACGAGCAGTACTTC.